The 3 T cell receptor beta chains below come from one sample, sequenced in a study of graft-versus-host responses after intestinal transplantation. Antigen specificity for these receptors is unknown. Clones were sequenced by immunoSEQ multiplex PCR, and TCRdb holds only the in-frame ones, with some missing. Among about 50,000 clones listed, around nine tenths were seen once. The sequenced sample was unstimulated CD4+ T cells sorted from spleen or lymph node cells, obtained before transplant. The receptors were sampled from a human donor who was the organ donor for an intestinal transplant.

The chain uses TRBV4-3 and TRBJ1-6; 8 bases map to TRBD1. With 0 bases clipped from V and 7 bases from J, the junction kept 5 bases outside the gene matches. Per germline, CDR1 LGHNA and CDR2 YSLEER. This CDR3 has 16 amino acids. CDR3 region: CASSQDGTGENSPLHF. The CDR3 nucleotides read TGCGCCAGCAGCCAAGATGGGACAGGAGAAAATTCACCCCTCCACTTT.

The chain carries TRBV7-2 and TRBJ2-7, with 8 positions matching TRBD2. The germline V gene encodes CDR1 SGHTA and CDR2 FQGNSA. V gave up 2 bases and J gave up 2 bases; unmatched junction bases: 2. The CDR3 is made up of 14 amino acids. CDR3 DNA sequence: TGTGCCAGCAGCTTAACTAGCGGACCCTACGAGCAGTACTTC. Its translation is CASSLTSGPYEQYF.

The genes are TRBV6-9 and TRBJ1-1, with 7 bases lining up with TRBD1. The CDR3 is 15 residues long. Germline-derived CDR1 and CDR2 are MNHGY and SVAAGI. V dropped 6 bases and J dropped 4; count of bases not matched to a gene: 11. The CDR3 protein is CASSYNPTGSTEAFF. In nucleotides, the CDR3 is TGTGCCAGCAGCTATAATCCGACAGGGAGCACTGAAGCTTTCTTT.